This TCR beta chain was profiled in a study of shared clonotypes between healthy human individuals. Unsorted samples used roughly 99 million PBMCs for genomic DNA. The germline gives CDR1 MDHEN, CDR2 SYDVKM. The CDR3 runs 14 residues. The trim removed 5 bases at V and 5 bases at J, leaving 5 bases unmatched. Using ten immunoSEQ deep assay plates, investigators sequenced unsorted PBMC DNA. TCRdb's copy holds only in-frame clones and misses some; the assay was immunoSEQ multiplex PCR. The sample has about 480,000 clones, over 75% seen once. The chain links TRBV28 to TRBJ1-3, with TRBD1 identical over 8 bases. The source of this sequence is a woman aged 40 to 50 in good health. Some clones in this sample may be carry-over from other donors' samples. The specimen sequenced was PBMCs. The CDR3 protein is CASSDAGGRNTIYF. The CDR3 nucleotides are TGTGCCAGCAGTGACGCAGGGGGCAGAAACACCATATATTTT.